One sample yielded the 30 T cell receptor beta chains listed below, sequenced in a study of blood T cell repertoires in COVID-19. Assay used: immunoSEQ multiplex PCR; TCRdb lists only in-frame clones, some missing. This table has over 250,000 clones, approximately 89% appearing once. Sequencing was done on a sample of peripheral blood. These receptor sequences come from a woman in her seventies with COVID-19, enrolled during active disease.

The V and J genes are TRBV7-2 and TRBJ2-1; TRBD2 agrees at 7 bases. Germline values: CDR1 SGHTA, CDR2 FQGNSA. This CDR3 has 14 amino acids. V lost 2 bases, J lost 5 bases, and 3 bases stayed unmatched. CDR3 coding DNA: TGTGCCAGCAGCTTACACGGGAGGAACAATGAGCAGTTCTTC. It encodes CASSLHGRNNEQFF.

This chain connects TRBV30 to TRBJ1-1, with no clear D. The germline CDR1 and CDR2 sequences are GTSNPN and SVGIG (reference sequence). The CDR3 is made up of 10 amino acids. Trimming left V 5 bases short and J 11 bases short, with 12 bases between. The CDR3 loop reads CAWGHTNAFF. The CDR3 coding sequence is TGTGCCTGGGGCCATACTAACGCTTTCTTT.

V usage is TRBV7-2 and J usage is TRBJ2-7; 7 bases agree with TRBD2. The germline CDR1 and CDR2 sequences are SGHTA and FQGNSA. Trimming at V came to 5 bases and at J to 3 bases, leaving 10 bases not matched to a gene. This CDR3 is built from 15 residues. This CDR3 is CASSQHRGGSYEQYF. Written as DNA, the CDR3 is TGTGCCAGCAGCCAACACCGGGGCGGGAGCTACGAGCAGTACTTC.

CDR3: CASSQNYAGEPYNEQFF. Here the CDR3 DNA reads TGCGCCAGCAGCCAGAATTATGCGGGAGAACCCTACAATGAGCAGTTCTTC. The chain has TRBV4-3 and TRBJ2-1; 7 bases line up with TRBD2. V shed 3 bases and J 2 bases; nucleotides not matched to a gene: 10. CDR1 and CDR2 (germline): LGHNA, YSLEER. This CDR3 contains 17 residues.

The chain is built from TRBV18 and TRBJ2-7; TRBD1 matches at 7 bases. The length of the CDR3 is 16 residues. The ends lost 3 bases at V and 7 bases at J; junction bases unmatched: 15. Germline lookup yields CDR1 KGHSH and CDR2 LQKENI. CDR3 in amino acids: CASSPPSTAGGKEQYF. The CDR3 nucleotides read TGTGCCAGCTCACCCCCATCAACGGCAGGGGGTAAGGAGCAGTACTTC.

The chain has TRBV3-1 (or the pseudogene TRBV3-2) and TRBJ1-2, with D perhaps matching TRBD1 (6 bases). With 1 base removed from V and 6 bases from J, the gap between germline ends came to 12 bases. Germline assignment: CDR1 LGHDT and CDR2 YNNKEL (reference sequence). CDR3 size: 14 residues. In DNA form, the CDR3 reads TGTGCCAGCAGCCAAGTAGGACAGAAGGATGGCTACACCTTC. This sequence encodes CASSQVGQKDGYTF.

This chain uses TRBV12-3 or TRBV12-4 with TRBJ2-5; D call uncertain. CDR3 length equals 13 residues. The V end lost 6 bases, the J end lost 1 base, and 9 bases lay between the germline ends. In nucleotides, the CDR3 is TGTGCCAGCAGCTCTTACACCCAAGAGACCCAGTACTTC. This gives the protein CASSSYTQETQYF.

Comments on this clone: The same CDR3 can be traced to other DNA sequences in this sample. The gene calls are TRBV7-3 and TRBJ2-1; 9 bases match TRBD1. Germline V gene sequence: CDR1 SGHTA, CDR2 FQGTGA. The CDR3 is made up of 14 amino acids. J was trimmed by 4 bases and V by 4 bases; bases with no gene match: 2. The CDR3 sequence: CASSSGQGYNEQFF. CDR3 bases: TGTGCCAGCAGCTCCGGACAGGGGTACAATGAGCAGTTCTTC.

The chain joins TRBV6-1 to TRBJ1-2; D remains ambiguous. The CDR3 extends over 14 amino acids. V shed 2 bases and J shed 2 bases, with 9 bases lying between them. Germline lookup yields CDR1 MNHNS and CDR2 SASEGT. CDR3 residues: CASSERGRNYGYTF. CDR3 coding DNA: TGTGCCAGCAGTGAAAGAGGCAGAAACTATGGCTACACCTTC.

The V call is TRBV9, the J call TRBJ1-3; D may be TRBD1 (6 bases). Trimming left V 0 bases short and J 7 bases short, with 11 bases between. This CDR3 comprises 14 residues. From germline, CDR1 is SGDLS and CDR2 YYNGEE. The CDR3 bases are TGTGCCAGCAGCGTAGCTACAGGGTCCAACACCATATATTTT. Protein product: CASSVATGSNTIYF. The full variable domain, rest sourced from reference TRBV9 and TRBJ1-3, is DSGVTQTPKHLITATGQRVTLRCSPRSGDLSVYWYQQSLDQGLQFLIQYYNGEERAKGNILERFSAQQFPDLHSELNLSSLELGDSALYFCASSVATGSNTIYFGEGSWLTVV.

The CDR3 sequence: CATTRDREYGYTF. The CDR3 nucleotides are TGTGCCACCACGAGAGACAGGGAATATGGCTACACCTTC. The gene calls are TRBV10-3 and TRBJ1-2, with 7 bases fitting TRBD1. Germline-derived CDR1 and CDR2 are ENHRY and SYGVKD. This CDR3 is built from 13 residues. The V gene end was trimmed by 10 bases and the J gene end by 5 bases; junction bases not matched to a gene: 10.

This chain links TRBV10-3 with TRBJ2-3; weak D call: TRBD2 (6 bases). Germline CDR1 is ENHRY and CDR2 is SYGVKD. The CDR3 covers 15 residues. V lost 4 bases to trimming and J lost 2 bases, with 13 bases between them. The CDR3 is CAISALAEVTDTQYF. The CDR3 nucleotides are TGTGCCATCAGTGCATTAGCGGAGGTCACAGATACGCAGTATTTT.

The V call is TRBV7-2, the J call TRBJ2-3; D remains unclear. Trimming took 1 base from V and 2 from J, leaving 10 bases between them. CDR1 is SGHTA, CDR2 FQGNSA, per germline. The CDR3 totals 15 residues. CDR3 nucleotide sequence: TGTGCCAGCAGCTTAGGTGGCGGCAACACAGATACGCAGTATTTT. It translates to CASSLGGGNTDTQYF.

This chain joins TRBV5-6 and TRBJ2-1, with 10 positions matching TRBD2. CDR3 length: 15 residues. Germline values: CDR1 SGHDT, CDR2 YYEEEE. V shed 5 bases and J 2 bases; nucleotides not matched to a gene: 4. The CDR3 sequence is CASRQGLAPYNEQFF. CDR3 DNA: TGTGCCAGCAGACAGGGACTAGCGCCCTACAATGAGCAGTTCTTC.

This rearrangement joins TRBV5-1 to TRBJ2-3; TRBD2 aligns across 9 bases. Germline V lookup: CDR1 SGHRS, CDR2 YFSETQ. Trimming at V came to 0 bases and at J to 1 base, leaving 3 bases not matched to a gene. The CDR3 extends over 16 amino acids. CDR3 loop: CASSLAPSGGTDTQYF. CDR3 in DNA: TGCGCCAGCAGCTTGGCCCCTAGCGGGGGCACAGATACGCAGTATTTT.

This clone has a handful of counts. The chain links TRBV18 to TRBJ2-5; D is uncertain. Germline V gene sequence: CDR1 KGHSH, CDR2 LQKENI. The CDR3 extends over 11 amino acids. The V end lost 4 bases, the J end lost 5 bases, and 5 bases lay between the germline ends. This chain's CDR3 is CASSRGETQYF. The CDR3 DNA reads TGTGCCAGCTCACGCGGCGAGACCCAGTACTTC.

The gene calls are TRBV19 and TRBJ1-4; 7 nucleotides match TRBD1. J gave up 8 bases and V 9 bases, and 24 bases lay outside the gene matches. The germline V gene encodes CDR1 LNHDA and CDR2 SQIVND (reference sequence). The CDR3 sequence is 18 residues long. Written as DNA, the CDR3 is TGTGCCAGCGGTGAAAACAGGGGACTTTCCGCCGCGCGGGAAAAACTGTTTTTT. It specifies CASGENRGLSAAREKLFF.

This sequence joins TRBV9 and TRBJ2-3; 7 bases are shared with TRBD2. The V gene end was trimmed by 0 bases and the J gene end by 6 bases; junction bases not matched to a gene: 7. This CDR3 is 15 amino acids long. Germline V CDR1 and CDR2: SGDLS, YYNGEE. The CDR3 sequence is CASSVGGAGVDTQYF. The CDR3 nucleotides are TGTGCCAGCAGCGTAGGTGGGGCGGGAGTGGATACGCAGTATTTT.

The rearrangement links TRBV9 to TRBJ1-6, with unresolved D. The CDR3 runs to 15 residues. Trimming took off 5 bases at V and 5 bases at J, with 14 bases between the two ends. Germline assignment: CDR1 SGDLS and CDR2 YYNGEE. This CDR3 is CASRGGSVDNSPLHF. The CDR3 DNA follows: TGTGCCAGCAGGGGCGGGTCGGTCGATAATTCACCCCTCCACTTT.

V usage is TRBV2 and J usage is TRBJ1-5, with TRBD1 identical over 9 bases. This CDR3 has 14 amino acids. Germline CDR1 SNHLY, CDR2 FYNNEI. Losses at the gene ends were 7 bases for V and 5 bases for J; bases not matched to a gene: 6. The CDR3 DNA reads TGTGCCAGCACCGGGACAGGGATCGATCAGCCCCAGCATTTT. Protein sequence: CASTGTGIDQPQHF.

This clone was detected only once. CDR3 residues: CASSAGFWEQYF. Here the CDR3 DNA reads TGTGCCAGCAGCGCAGGGTTTTGGGAGCAGTACTTC. This rearrangement joins TRBV11-2 to TRBJ2-7; maybe TRBD1 (5 bases). V dropped 5 bases and J dropped 7 bases, with 12 bases sitting between them. Germline CDR1 reads SGHAT; CDR2 reads FQNNGV. The CDR3 is 12 residues long.

This rearrangement joins TRBV5-1 to TRBJ2-5; D unclear. The CDR3 consists of 12 residues. The germline V gene has CDR1 SGHRS and CDR2 YFSETQ. V lost 3 bases and J 2 bases, leaving 5 bases between the germline ends. The CDR3 loop is CASSSQQETQYF. DNA for the CDR3: TGCGCCAGCAGCTCGCAGCAAGAGACCCAGTACTTC.

The chain has TRBV9 and TRBJ1-5; D not resolved. Trimming took 4 bases from V and 3 from J, leaving 14 bases between them. Germline V gene data show CDR1 as SGDLS and CDR2 as YYNGEE. This CDR3 is 15 amino acids long. Here the CDR3 reads CASSPPLAHNQPQHF. The CDR3 bases are TGTGCCAGCAGCCCACCTTTGGCACACAATCAGCCCCAGCATTTT.

The chain recombines TRBV7-6 with TRBJ2-1; 8 nucleotides align to TRBD2. This CDR3 contains 15 residues. V shed 5 bases and J 5 bases; nucleotides not matched to a gene: 8. CDR1 SGHVS and CDR2 FNYEAQ come from the germline V gene. CDR3 nucleotide sequence: TGTGCCAGCAGCCTTAGCGGGACCCCACACAATGAGCAGTTCTTC. Its protein is CASSLSGTPHNEQFF.

V and J are TRBV6-5 and TRBJ2-3, with 10 bases fitting TRBD2. Trimming at V came to 2 bases and at J to 7 bases, leaving 3 bases not matched to a gene. The CDR3 consists of 14 residues. CDR1 and CDR2 (germline): MNHEY, SVGAGI. CDR3 nucleotides: TGTGCCAGCAGTTACAGCGGGAGGGCCCATACGCAGTATTTT. Translated, it gives CASSYSGRAHTQYF.

The chain couples TRBV7-2 to TRBJ2-7; 7 positions match TRBD1. The CDR3 runs 16 residues. The germline V gene has CDR1 SGHTA and CDR2 FQGNSA. V lost 7 bases and J lost 2; bases outside the gene matches: 14. The CDR3 nucleotides read TGTGCCAGCATATCATCGCGGAGACAGGGTACCTACGAGCAGTACTTC. This sequence encodes CASISSRRQGTYEQYF.

The chain combines TRBV2 with TRBJ1-3; a weak D match, TRBD1 (5 bases). The V gene's germline CDR1 is SNHLY and CDR2 FYNNEI. Trimming left V 3 bases short and J 4 bases short, with 10 bases between. The CDR3 sequence is 14 residues long. This CDR3 is CASSEQGFGNTIYF. The DNA of the CDR3 is TGTGCCAGCAGTGAGCAGGGCTTCGGAAACACCATATATTTT.

This clone occurred once. The chain couples TRBV27 to TRBJ2-7; unclear D gene. Between the trimmed V and J ends, which lost 6 bases and 3 bases, there was a span of 15 bases. The CDR3 runs 14 residues. Per the germline V gene, CDR1 is MNHEY and CDR2 is SMNVEV (reference sequence). The CDR3 region is CASSLHPGVYEQYF. The CDR3 region has the DNA TGTGCCAGCAGCTTACACCCTGGAGTCTACGAGCAGTACTTC.

The chain combines TRBV7-2 with TRBJ2-7, with D possibly being TRBD2 (6 bases). CDR1 SGHTA and CDR2 FQGNSA come from the germline V gene. Trimming pared 2 bases from V and 7 bases from J, leaving 15 bases between. The CDR3 consists of 14 residues. CDR3 sequence: CASSLSGRPREQYF. The DNA of the CDR3 is TGTGCCAGCAGCTTAAGTGGGAGGCCTCGTGAGCAGTACTTC. Using reference TRBV7-2 and TRBJ2-7 for the parts outside the CDR3, the full variable domain is GAGVSQSPSNKVTEKGKDVELRCDPISGHTALYWYRQSLGQGLEFLIYFQGNSAPDKSGLPSDRFSAERTGGSVSTLTIQRTQQEDSAVYLCASSLSGRPREQYFGPGTRLTVT.

This chain joins TRBV30 and TRBJ1-2; D possibly corresponds to TRBD1 (6 bases). The CDR3 spans 16 residues. Germline values: CDR1 GTSNPN, CDR2 SVGIG (reference sequence). Deletions cut 2 bases from V and 0 bases from J, with 16 bases between. In DNA, the CDR3 is TGTGCCTGGAGTCCAAACCCCCGGGACACTAACTATGGCTACACCTTC. Translated, it gives CAWSPNPRDTNYGYTF.